This is a list of T cell receptor beta chains from one sample in a study of post-analysis software for immune sequencing data. MiXCR, applied by TCRdb to the PCR reads, yields one record per CDR3 protein. The sample consists of about 770,000 distinct CDR3 sequences, just over 45% of them appearing once. The source material was blood. Receptor source: a girl between 5 and 17 years old with multiple sclerosis. Both conserved end residues are part of each CDR3. Each record gives: clone size, J gene, V gene, D gene, CDR3 DNA, CDR3 protein. A D gene is named only where the DNA matches it firmly. Rows give clone size only sometimes, using once, few, many, or a class for an expanded clone.

NA	TRBJ2-5	TRBV12-3/TRBV12-4	NA	TGTGCCAGCAGGAAGGGACACTCACAGGAGGAGACCCAGTACTTC	CASRKGHSQEETQYF
few	TRBJ2-1	TRBV7-9	TRBD2	TGTGCCAGCAGCCTTAGCGGGAGACCATACAATGAGCAGTTCTTC	CASSLSGRPYNEQFF
many	TRBJ2-7	TRBV7-9	TRBD1	TGTGCCAGCAGCCTACGGGACAGCTCCTACGAGCAGTACTTC	CASSLRDSSYEQYF
NA	TRBJ1-4	TRBV9	NA	TGTGCCAGCAGCTTGAGTCCCGTTAATGAAAAACTGTTTTTT	CASSLSPVNEKLFF
NA	TRBJ2-1	TRBV5-4	NA	TGTGCCAGCAGCTTTGGGAGCGAGCAGTTCTTC	CASSFGSEQFF
NA	TRBJ2-2	TRBV9	NA	TGTGCCTGTCGAAGGGCAGGGGACACCGGGGAGCTGTTTTTT	CACRRAGDTGELFF
NA	TRBJ2-7	TRBV7-8	NA	TGTGCCAGCCTAAGGGGTGTGGGGACAACAAGCTCCTACGAGCAGTACTTC	CASLRGVGTTSSYEQYF
NA	TRBJ2-7	TRBV7-8	TRBD2	TGTGCCAGCAGCTTAGCCCAAGCGGGAGCTACCTACGAGCAGTACTTC	CASSLAQAGATYEQYF
few	TRBJ2-4	TRBV6-5	TRBD2	TGTGCCAGCAGTTACTCGTCTAGCGGACCTGTGGAGCAGTACTTC	CASSYSSSGPVEQYF
NA	TRBJ1-1	TRBV20-1	NA	TGCAGTGCTAGGGCCTTAGAGGAGAACACTGAAGCTTTCTTT	CSARALEENTEAFF
few	TRBJ2-3	TRBV9	TRBD2	TGTGCCAGCAGCACTAGCGGCACAGATACGCAGTATTTT	CASSTSGTDTQYF
NA	TRBJ1-5	TRBV30	TRBD1	TGTGCCTGGAGCCTCGGGACAGCCAGCAATCAGCCCCAGCATTTT	CAWSLGTASNQPQHF